The entry that follows covers one T cell receptor (beta chain) sequence. Its cognate antigen is unknown. These data are taken from a study of STAT5B mutations in CD4+ large granular lymphocyte leukemia. Study-wide results and caveats: 8/27 top patient clones versus 2/35 control clones were TRBV06-family. Without putative leukemic clones, patient CD4-sorted repertoires remained more clonal than healthy CD4+ repertoires.

The junction had 9 bases not matched to a gene; V was cut back by 3 bases and J by 6 bases. Per the germline V gene, CDR1 is SGHNT and CDR2 is YYREEE (reference sequence). The CDR3 is 15 residues long. The assay was run at survey level. Sequencing was performed with immunoSEQ multiplex PCR; in TCRdb, only in-frame clones are kept and a portion is missing. The sample shows about 32,000 clones, around four fifths of them seen only once. The rearrangement joins TRBV5-4 to TRBJ1-2; 9 bases fit TRBD1. Material: CD4+ T cells from blood buffy coats. The TCR sequence derives from a human donor in good health. The CDR3 loop is CASSSPWDRVNGYTF. Written as DNA, the CDR3 is TGTGCCAGCAGCTCACCCTGGGACAGGGTCAATGGCTACACCTTC.